The next 17 T cell receptor beta chains were all read from a single sample in a study of preoperative IRX-2 immunotherapy in early breast cancer. Treatment denoted: preoperative locoregional IRX-2 cytokine immunotherapy. Clones were sequenced by immunoSEQ multiplex PCR, and TCRdb holds only the in-frame ones, with some missing. The table has approximately 27,000 clones, about 81% seen once. The sequences come from lymph node tissue, collected after IRX-2 immunotherapy. The receptors were gathered from a human donor with breast cancer.

In this sample, this clone turned up once. The CDR3 spells CASRAGTGANYGYTF. CDR3 nucleotides: TGTGCCAGCAGAGCCGGGACAGGAGCTAACTATGGCTACACCTTC. The chain employs TRBV6-8 and TRBJ1-2, with 8 bases fitting TRBD1. The J segment lost 0 bases and the V segment lost 6 bases, leaving 6 bases of the junction unmatched. Germline assignment: CDR1 MNHGY and CDR2 SAAAGT. This CDR3 has 15 residues.

This clone was found once. The rearrangement links TRBV11-3 to TRBJ2-1; tentatively, D is TRBD2 (7 bases). V shed 2 bases and J shed 3 bases, with 14 bases lying between them. The V gene's germline CDR1 is SGHNT and CDR2 YENEEA. The CDR3 sequence is 16 residues long. CDR3 coding DNA: TGTGCCAGCAGCTTATGGGCGGGGGCCAACTACAATGAGCAGTTCTTC. Protein product: CASSLWAGANYNEQFF.

This sequence joins TRBV23-1 and TRBJ2-1; D may match TRBD1 or TRBD2 (5 bases each). TRBV23-1 counts as an open reading frame of uncertain function. The CDR3 length is 13 residues. V was trimmed by 6 bases and J by 9 bases, leaving 15 bases between them. The CDR3 spells CASSSRGVPEQFF. As DNA, the CDR3 is TGCGCCAGCAGCTCAAGGGGAGTACCTGAGCAGTTCTTC.

The chain combines TRBV11-3 with TRBJ2-7; D not resolved. Between the trimmed V and J ends, which lost 5 bases and 2 bases, there was a span of 13 bases. Per the germline V gene, CDR1 is SGHNT and CDR2 is YENEEA. This CDR3 contains 14 residues. DNA for the CDR3: TGTGCCAGCAGCCTTAAGGCACATACCTACGAGCAGTACTTC. It codes for CASSLKAHTYEQYF.

This clone was counted between two and nine times. The gene calls are TRBV6-8 and TRBJ1-1; D not certain. The germline V gene encodes CDR1 MNHGY and CDR2 SAAAGT. This CDR3 has 12 amino acids. Trimming pared 6 bases from V and 1 base from J, leaving 6 bases between. DNA for the CDR3: TGTGCCAGCAGGGACGGGAACACTGAAGCTTTCTTT. It is translated as CASRDGNTEAFF.

CDR3 region: CASSPPMERNYGYTF. In DNA form, the CDR3 reads TGTGCCAGCTCACCACCGATGGAGCGTAACTATGGCTACACCTTC. This chain connects TRBV18 to TRBJ1-2; D gene uncertain. The CDR3 spans 15 residues. Germline CDR1 reads KGHSH; CDR2 reads LQKENI. The V and J ends lost 0 bases and 1 base respectively, with 9 bases between them.

The chain joins TRBV29-1 to TRBJ1-1, with a possible D match to TRBD1 (6 bases). V was clipped by 2 bases and J by 1 base, with 11 bases between them. This CDR3 is built from 14 residues. Germline CDR1 and CDR2: SQVTM and ANQGSEA. The DNA of the CDR3 is TGCAGCGTTGAAATTGGCAGGGGGAACACTGAAGCTTTCTTT. Residues: CSVEIGRGNTEAFF.

The gene calls are TRBV19 and TRBJ2-7; perhaps TRBD2 as D (5 bases). The CDR3 totals 12 residues. Trimming took off 10 bases at V and 4 bases at J, with 14 bases between the two ends. CDR1 is LNHDA and CDR2 is SQIVND in the germline V gene (reference sequence). CDR3 residues: CATSNWVYEQYF. The CDR3 DNA sequence: TGTGCCACTAGCAACTGGGTGTACGAGCAGTACTTC.

The chain links TRBV6-8 to TRBJ1-1, with a possible D match to TRBD1 (6 bases). This CDR3 spans 16 amino acids. CDR1 and CDR2 (germline): MNHGY, SAAAGT. V was cut by 6 bases and J by 3 bases, with 20 bases left in between. CDR3 in DNA: TGTGCCAGCAGACTTTTCGGGGGGGCGCGGGACACTGAAGCTTTCTTT. As protein: CASRLFGGARDTEAFF.

The chain couples TRBV30 to TRBJ1-2; D gene uncertain. There are 12 residues in the CDR3. Trimming pared 2 bases from V and 7 bases from J, leaving 11 bases between. Germline values: CDR1 GTSNPN, CDR2 SVGIG (reference sequence). The CDR3 nucleotides read TGTGCCTGGAGTATTCAAACGGGTGGCTACACCTTC. Its translation is CAWSIQTGGYTF.

This chain links TRBV6-8 with TRBJ1-1; D remains unclear. Per the germline V gene, CDR1 is MNHGY and CDR2 is SAAAGT. V dropped 0 bases and J dropped 1 base, with 6 bases sitting between them. The CDR3 is 14 amino acids. CDR3 sequence (DNA): TGTGCCAGCAGTTACTCGAGAACGAACACTGAAGCTTTCTTT. This sequence encodes CASSYSRTNTEAFF.

The rearrangement joins TRBV18 to TRBJ2-5; D is unclear. Trimming left V 0 bases short and J 1 base short, with 6 bases between. The length of the CDR3 is 14 residues. Germline V lookup: CDR1 KGHSH, CDR2 LQKENI. The CDR3 region is CASSPPVSQETQYF. The CDR3 region has the DNA TGTGCCAGCTCACCACCGGTTTCCCAAGAGACCCAGTACTTC.

This sequence joins TRBV19 and TRBJ1-6; perhaps TRBD1 as D (6 bases). V was cut by 4 bases and J by 0 bases, with 16 bases left in between. The germline V gene has CDR1 LNHDA and CDR2 SQIVND (reference sequence). This CDR3 contains 18 residues. This CDR3 reads CASSSSTGRSSYNSPLHF. CDR3 sequence (DNA): TGTGCCAGTAGTAGCTCGACAGGTCGGAGCTCCTATAATTCACCCCTCCACTTT.

The chain combines TRBV7-6 with TRBJ1-5, with 9 nucleotides matching TRBD1. CDR1 is SGHVS, CDR2 FNYEAQ, per germline. V shed 4 bases, J shed 2 bases, and the junction held 3 bases outside the gene matches. CDR3 length equals 15 residues. CDR3 residues: CASSWGQGGNQPQHF. The CDR3 coding sequence is TGTGCCAGCAGCTGGGGACAGGGAGGCAATCAGCCCCAGCATTTT.

J is TRBJ1-5 and V is TRBV19; D is perhaps TRBD1 (6 bases). There are 16 residues in the CDR3. Germline CDR1 and CDR2: LNHDA and SQIVND (reference sequence). The V end was cut by 5 bases, the J end by 0 bases, with 14 bases between. The CDR3 loop reads CASSGPGANSNQPQHF. Here the CDR3 DNA reads TGTGCCAGTAGTGGCCCAGGGGCTAATAGCAATCAGCCCCAGCATTTT.

The V and J genes are TRBV4-1 and TRBJ1-6; D is unclear. The germline V gene encodes CDR1 MGHRA and CDR2 YSYEKL. CDR3 length: 15 amino acids. Trimming left V 3 bases short and J 7 bases short, with 13 bases between. The CDR3 sequence is CASSQVRSGNSPLHF. CDR3 sequence (DNA): TGCGCCAGCAGCCAGGTTCGGTCGGGGAATTCACCCCTCCACTTT.

This clone was counted between two and nine times. This chain links TRBV12-5 with TRBJ1-3; a weak D match, TRBD1 (5 bases). This CDR3 has 14 residues. Germline loops: CDR1 LGHNT, CDR2 FRNRAP. DNA for the CDR3: TGTGCCAGCACACAGGCCAACTCTGGAAACACCATATATTTT. Its translation: CASTQANSGNTIYF.